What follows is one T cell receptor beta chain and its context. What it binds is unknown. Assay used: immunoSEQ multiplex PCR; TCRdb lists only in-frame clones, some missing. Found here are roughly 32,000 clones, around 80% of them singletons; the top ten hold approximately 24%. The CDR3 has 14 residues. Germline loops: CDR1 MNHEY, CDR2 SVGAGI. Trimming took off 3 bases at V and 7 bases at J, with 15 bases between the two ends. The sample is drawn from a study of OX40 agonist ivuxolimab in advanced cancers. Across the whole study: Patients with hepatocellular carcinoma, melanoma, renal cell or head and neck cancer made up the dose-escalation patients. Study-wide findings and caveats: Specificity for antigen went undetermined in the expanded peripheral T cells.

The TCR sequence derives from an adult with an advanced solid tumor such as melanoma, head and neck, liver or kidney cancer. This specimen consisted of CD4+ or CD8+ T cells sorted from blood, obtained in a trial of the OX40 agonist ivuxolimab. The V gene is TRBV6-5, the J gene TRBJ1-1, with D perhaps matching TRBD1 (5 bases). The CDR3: CASSYSGSVGEAFF. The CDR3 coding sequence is TGTGCCAGCAGTTATTCAGGGTCGGTTGGTGAAGCTTTCTTT.